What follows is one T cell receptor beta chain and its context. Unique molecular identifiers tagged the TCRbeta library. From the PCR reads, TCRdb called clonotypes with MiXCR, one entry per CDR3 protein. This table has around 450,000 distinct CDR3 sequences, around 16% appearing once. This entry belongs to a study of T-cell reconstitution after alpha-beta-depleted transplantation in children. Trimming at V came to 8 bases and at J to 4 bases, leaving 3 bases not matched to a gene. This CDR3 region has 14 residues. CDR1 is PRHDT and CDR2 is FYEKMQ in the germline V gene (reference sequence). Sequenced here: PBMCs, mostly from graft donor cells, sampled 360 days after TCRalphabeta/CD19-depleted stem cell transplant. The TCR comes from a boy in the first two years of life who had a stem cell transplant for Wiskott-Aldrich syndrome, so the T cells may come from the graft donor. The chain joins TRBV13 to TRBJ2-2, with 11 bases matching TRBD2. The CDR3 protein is CASRLAGTTGELFF. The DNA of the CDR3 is TGTGCCAGCCGACTAGCGGGGACCACCGGGGAGCTGTTTTTT.